The rows below give T cell receptor beta chains drawn from one sample of a study of blood T cell repertoires in COVID-19. TCRdb's table, derived via immunoSEQ multiplex PCR, lists solely in-frame clones and lacks some. The data contain 140,000 to 150,000 clones, roughly 80% of them seen just once; the ten biggest clones take up roughly 8.7%. The specimen was peripheral blood. The receptors stem from a man in his fifties with active or convalescent COVID-19. Both conserved end residues are trimmed from each CDR3.

v_call	j_call	cdr3_aa
TRBV29-1	TRBJ1-6	SVQGGGNSPLH
TRBV24-1	TRBJ1-1	ATSAPGDKNTEAF
TRBV2	TRBJ1-4	ASGGENEKLF
TRBV6-5	TRBJ1-5	ASTWVRDQPQH
TRBV3-1/TRBV3-2	TRBJ1-6	ASSLRQFNSPLH
TRBV27	TRBJ1-5	ASSLFPTGADSNQPQH
TRBV5-4	TRBJ2-5	ASSLGNVAGKETQY
TRBV6-6	TRBJ2-7	ASSRRQGRPLGNEQY
TRBV5-1	TRBJ2-3	ASSLLAGTDTQY
TRBV6-5	TRBJ1-3	ASTLTGTGNTIY
TRBV5-6	TRBJ1-5	ASSLMGQSNQPQH
TRBV9	TRBJ2-1	ASSGPGTAGVYNEQF
TRBV19	TRBJ2-7	ASSISGLAGREQY
TRBV7-6	TRBJ2-7	ASSLGAGQGAGEQY
TRBV5-6	TRBJ1-1	ASSFPDSHGAF
TRBV3-1/TRBV3-2	TRBJ2-5	ASSNLAGEETQY
TRBV28	TRBJ2-2	ASSPPPGEGTGELF
TRBV2	TRBJ1-4	ASRSSGQGVGWGDEKLF
TRBV9	TRBJ1-1	ASSVARTALYTEAF
TRBV28	TRBJ1-1	ASSGGQVPNTEAF
TRBV15	TRBJ2-7	ATSIRTSGIEQY
TRBV28	TRBJ2-7	ASREAGGSYEQY
TRBV6-5	TRBJ2-7	ASSYGQASYEQY
TRBV7-3	TRBJ2-3	ASSYSSGPLTDTQY
TRBV27	TRBJ2-2	ASSPRVRRNSGRTNTGELF
TRBV19	TRBJ2-2	ASSPWRRNTGELF
TRBV19	TRBJ1-5	ASSDNRWLQH
TRBV5-1	TRBJ2-7	ASSLIGGDEQY
TRBV24-1	TRBJ2-3	ATRGTGDSDTQY
TRBV10-3	TRBJ1-6	AINSLEGNSPLH
TRBV24-1	TRBJ1-3	ATSDPGTGPNSSGNTIY
TRBV19	TRBJ1-5	ASSIATGINQPQH
TRBV29-1	TRBJ2-1	SVVGGASYNEQF
TRBV3-1/TRBV3-2	TRBJ2-1	ASSQTPGQGAYEQF
TRBV3-1/TRBV3-2	TRBJ2-7	ASSQDWRELAGGRSYEQY
TRBV2	TRBJ1-2	ASSRPGVGYT
TRBV27	TRBJ1-5	ASSLQGQGQPQH
TRBV10-1	TRBJ1-6	ARLTGSDSPLH
TRBV28	TRBJ2-2	ASSPGGVPLTGELF
TRBV4-2	TRBJ1-4	ASSQASNEKLF
TRBV20-1	TRBJ2-2	SASSIDERESGELF
TRBV28	TRBJ2-5	ASSLERGAGGQTQY
TRBV19	TRBJ2-5	ASSPQGAGGRETQY
TRBV7-8	TRBJ2-5	ASSLVGGAETQY
TRBV27	TRBJ1-2	ASSPRRTDYGYT
TRBV7-9	TRBJ2-7	ASSPQLAGGAYEQY
TRBV7-3	TRBJ2-7	ASSFGQAYEQY
TRBV6-4	TRBJ2-5	ASRTGTGKSIVTQY
TRBV10-3	TRBJ2-7	AISPLGGRAFEGLAYEQY
TRBV5-1	TRBJ2-2	ASSRAPDRGNTGELF
TRBV5-6	TRBJ2-3	ASSLVGLAGASTDTQY
TRBV18	TRBJ2-7	ASSPRDNDEQY
TRBV7-3	TRBJ2-6	ASSSHLSGANVLT
TRBV6-5	TRBJ1-2	ASSRDSYYGYT
TRBV5-4	TRBJ2-7	ASSGLLAGGPGEQY
TRBV19	TRBJ2-3	ASRPLTTDTQY
TRBV7-8	TRBJ1-3	ASSLGRSSGNTIY
TRBV12-5	TRBJ2-2	ASGLQGFEDTGELF